The 6 T cell receptor beta chains listed next were all sequenced from one sample in a study of cytomegalovirus exposure and HLA in healthy donors. Primers: 60 Vbeta forward and 13 Jbeta reverse. Assay: immunoSEQ multiplex PCR; the TCRdb copy retains only in-frame clones and omits some. The sample yields about 160,000 clones, 65% to 80% seen once. Sequenced input: PBMCs. The origin of the receptors is a man aged 35 to 55 in good health and CMV-seronegative.

The V call is TRBV7-9, the J call TRBJ2-3; 12 bases agree with TRBD2. This CDR3 has 16 residues. The germline V gene encodes CDR1 SEHNR and CDR2 FQNEAQ (reference sequence). The ends lost 6 bases at V and 4 bases at J; junction bases unmatched: 8. CDR3 protein: CASSRTSGDRADTQYF. In DNA form, the CDR3 reads TGTGCCAGCAGTCGGACTAGCGGGGACCGTGCAGATACGCAGTATTTT.

The CDR3: CASSAGLAGGRTSQETQYF. CDR3 nucleotides: TGCGCCAGCAGCGCGGGACTAGCGGGGGGGCGAACTTCCCAAGAGACCCAGTACTTC. The chain has TRBV5-1 and TRBJ2-5, with 16 bases matching TRBD2. Looked up from germline, CDR1 is SGHRS and CDR2 is YFSETQ. J was trimmed by 1 base and V by 4 bases; bases with no gene match: 10. CDR3 length: 19 amino acids.

This chain joins TRBV27 and TRBJ2-1; 9 nucleotides match TRBD2. The V and J ends lost 2 bases and 9 bases, in that order; junction bases with no gene match: 8. The length of the CDR3 is 15 residues. The germline CDR1 and CDR2 sequences are MNHEY and SMNVEV (reference sequence). The DNA for the CDR3 is TGTGCCAGCAGTTTAGGGGCGGGGGGGGGTATTGAGCAGTTCTTC. The encoded protein is CASSLGAGGGIEQFF.

The rearrangement uses TRBV6-5 and TRBJ1-2, with TRBD1 as a possible D gene (5 bases). Trimming stripped 4 bases from V and 5 bases from J, with 17 bases between. The CDR3 covers 15 residues. Germline V lookup: CDR1 MNHEY, CDR2 SVGAGI. CDR3 amino acids: CASSFFAGSYYGYTF. CDR3 nucleotide sequence: TGTGCCAGCAGTTTCTTTGCAGGGTCTTATTATGGCTACACCTTC.

This clone was seen once. This chain joins TRBV7-8 and TRBJ1-4, with a tentative D call TRBD1 (6 bases). Trimming shortened V by 0 bases and J by 2 bases, and 13 bases separated the two germline ends. Per the germline V gene, CDR1 is SGHVS and CDR2 is FQNEAQ. The CDR3 extends over 17 amino acids. The CDR3 sequence is CASSLAAVQGTNEKLFF. CDR3 bases: TGTGCCAGCAGCTTAGCAGCTGTTCAGGGGACTAATGAAAAACTGTTTTTT.

The chain couples TRBV10-2 to TRBJ2-5; maybe TRBD2 (7 bases). The CDR3 has 16 amino acids. With 4 bases removed from V and 4 bases from J, the gap between germline ends came to 19 bases. Per the germline V gene, CDR1 is WSHSY and CDR2 is SAAADI. CDR3 sequence reads: CASSVGGGGEGETQYF. The CDR3 DNA is TGCGCCAGCAGTGTAGGGGGTGGGGGGGAGGGAGAGACCCAGTACTTC.